The 32 T cell receptor beta chains reported below all come from one sample, sequenced in a study of T cell responses to AZD1222 COVID-19 vaccine. Clones were sequenced by immunoSEQ multiplex PCR, and TCRdb holds only the in-frame ones, with some missing. The data show 95,000 to 150,000 clones, approximately 94% seen once. Source: peripheral blood, taken 28 days after the second AZD1222 dose. The source is an adult who received the AZD1222 COVID-19 vaccine.

The V and J genes are TRBV19 and TRBJ1-1; 7 nucleotides agree with TRBD1. The CDR3 runs to 14 residues. V trimming: 4 bases; J trimming: 4 bases; junction bases outside the gene matches: 6. Germline CDR1 reads LNHDA; CDR2 reads SQIVND (reference sequence). The CDR3 here is CASSSGGQITEAFF. DNA of the CDR3: TGTGCCAGTAGTAGCGGGGGACAGATCACTGAAGCTTTCTTT.

The rearrangement joins TRBV2 to TRBJ2-2; 10 bases align to TRBD2. This CDR3 has 13 amino acids. Losses at the gene ends were 9 bases for V and 6 bases for J; bases not matched to a gene: 4. The germline V gene has CDR1 SNHLY and CDR2 FYNNEI. In DNA form, the CDR3 reads TGTGCCAGTGAGCGGGGGGGCCCCGGGGAGCTGTTTTTT. Encoded protein: CASERGGPGELFF.

J is TRBJ2-7 and V is TRBV7-8; D call uncertain. This CDR3 is built from 11 residues. Germline assignment: CDR1 SGHVS and CDR2 FQNEAQ. V was clipped by 5 bases and J by 1 base, with 3 bases between them. CDR3 loop: CASSPSYEQYF. The CDR3 DNA is TGTGCCAGCAGCCCTTCCTACGAGCAGTACTTC.

Details on this clone: This sample includes further DNA sequences coding for the same CDR3. This chain connects TRBV6-4 to TRBJ1-1; D ambiguous. Germline V gene lookup returns CDR1 MRHNA and CDR2 SNTAGT. The CDR3 extends over 13 amino acids. V was clipped by 2 bases and J by 1 base, with 5 bases between them. The chain's CDR3 is CASSDRENTEAFF. The CDR3 DNA sequence: TGTGCCAGCAGTGACAGGGAGAACACTGAAGCTTTCTTT.

This clone was observed once. The chain recombines TRBV4-3 with TRBJ2-7; D possibly matches TRBD1 or TRBD2 (6 bases each). Germline V lookup: CDR1 LGHNA, CDR2 YSLEER. Between the trimmed V and J ends, which lost 1 base and 3 bases, there was a span of 10 bases. The CDR3 runs 14 residues. The CDR3 DNA is TGCGCCAGCAGCCAAGGAGGGGGGCGCTACGAGCAGTACTTC. As protein: CASSQGGGRYEQYF.

This rearrangement joins TRBV27 to TRBJ2-1; the match to TRBD1 covers 10 bases. Germline CDR1 and CDR2: MNHEY and SMNVEV (reference sequence). This CDR3 contains 15 residues. With 6 bases clipped from V and 6 bases from J, the junction kept 8 bases outside the gene matches. Here the CDR3 DNA reads TGTGCCAGCAGACCGGGACAGGGGTTGTCCAATGAGCAGTTCTTC. The encoded protein is CASRPGQGLSNEQFF.

V and J are TRBV5-4 and TRBJ2-1; the D gene is possibly TRBD1 (6 bases). CDR1 is SGHNT and CDR2 is YYREEE in the germline V gene (reference sequence). The V end was cut by 4 bases, the J end by 10 bases, with 21 bases between. The CDR3 loop spans 15 amino acids. CDR3 bases: TGTGCCAGCAGCGTGGACTGGGGGCTAGCCGGGGAGCAGTTCTTC. The encoded protein is CASSVDWGLAGEQFF.

The rearrangement joins TRBV4-3 to TRBJ2-7; 14 bases agree with TRBD2. J was trimmed by 4 bases and V by 0 bases; bases with no gene match: 11. This CDR3 contains 19 residues. Germline assignment: CDR1 LGHNA and CDR2 YSLEER. The CDR3 reads CASSQEASGGLAGVYEQYF. CDR3 coding DNA: TGCGCCAGCAGCCAAGAAGCTTCAGGGGGACTAGCGGGGGTGTACGAGCAGTACTTC.

Worth noting for this clone: Other DNA sequences in the same sample also yield this CDR3. This chain connects TRBV12-3 or TRBV12-4 to TRBJ1-1, with D possibly matching TRBD1 (5 bases). V lost 3 bases, J lost 1 base, and 6 bases lay in between. This CDR3 region has 13 residues. In DNA form, the CDR3 reads TGTGCCAGCAGTTTGGGGGGGAACACTGAAGCTTTCTTT. Translated, it gives CASSLGGNTEAFF.

The genes are TRBV10-3 and TRBJ1-3; D not certain. The V and J ends lost 2 bases and 0 bases respectively, with 2 bases between them. Germline values: CDR1 ENHRY, CDR2 SYGVKD. The CDR3 runs to 13 residues. The CDR3 DNA reads TGTGCCATCAGTGAGCCCTCTGGAAACACCATATATTTT. The encoded protein is CAISEPSGNTIYF.

This rearrangement joins TRBV30 to TRBJ2-1; no firm D call. The germline CDR1 and CDR2 sequences are GTSNPN and SVGIG (reference sequence). Deletions cut 2 bases from V and 5 bases from J, with 4 bases between. This CDR3 has 11 amino acids. The DNA for the CDR3 is TGTGCCTGGAGTTTGAACAATGAGCAGTTCTTC. Amino acids: CAWSLNNEQFF.

This chain uses TRBV5-1 with TRBJ1-6, with TRBD1 matching over 8 bases. V lost 2 bases, J lost 6 bases, and 1 base stayed unmatched. This CDR3 has 14 amino acids. Germline lookup yields CDR1 SGHRS and CDR2 YFSETQ. CDR3 DNA sequence: TGCGCCAGCAGCTTCACAGGGGGTAATTCACCCCTCCACTTT. As protein: CASSFTGGNSPLHF. Using reference TRBV5-1 and TRBJ1-6 for the parts outside the CDR3, the full variable domain is KAGVTQTPRYLIKTRGQQVTLSCSPISGHRSVSWYQQTPGQGLQFLFEYFSETQRNKGNFPGRFSGRQFSNSRSEMNVSTLELGDSALYLCASSFTGGNSPLHFGNGTRLTVT.

This clone was seen a handful of times. This rearrangement joins TRBV3-1 (or the pseudogene TRBV3-2) to TRBJ2-7, with 7 bases fitting TRBD2. Germline V gives CDR1 LGHDT, CDR2 YNNKEL (reference sequence). With 0 bases clipped from V and 0 bases from J, the junction kept 2 bases outside the gene matches. There are 15 residues in the CDR3. The CDR3 sequence is CASSQDTSASYEQYF. DNA of the CDR3: TGTGCCAGCAGCCAAGATACTAGCGCCTCCTACGAGCAGTACTTC.

The V call is TRBV9, the J call TRBJ2-1, with 8 bases fitting TRBD1. Germline assignment: CDR1 SGDLS and CDR2 YYNGEE. The CDR3 has 14 residues. Trimming removed 2 bases from V and 7 bases from J; junction bases left unmatched: 5. In DNA form, the CDR3 reads TGTGCCAGCAGCGTCCAGGGGGCGCATAATGAGCAGTTCTTC. Its translation: CASSVQGAHNEQFF.

The chain recombines TRBV7-8 with TRBJ2-7, with a tentative D call TRBD1 (5 bases). This CDR3 spans 14 amino acids. Trimming removed 5 bases from V and 2 bases from J, with 13 bases in between. Germline CDR1 SGHVS, CDR2 FQNEAQ. The CDR3 region has the DNA TGTGCCAGCAGCAAGACAACAGGACCCTACGAGCAGTACTTC. Its protein product is CASSKTTGPYEQYF.

V is TRBV21-1 and J is TRBJ2-7. TRBV21-1 is a pseudogene segment. The CDR3 has 11 amino acids. In DNA, the CDR3 is TGTGCCAGCAGCAGCCTTCACGAGCAGTACTTC. Translating gives CASSSLHEQYF.

This rearrangement joins TRBV19 to TRBJ2-5; D uncertain. The CDR3 spans 13 residues. Germline V CDR1 and CDR2: LNHDA, SQIVND (reference sequence). V gave up 5 bases and J gave up 2 bases, with 9 bases separating them. The CDR3 DNA follows: TGTGCCAGTAGTTTACAGAAGCAAGAGACCCAGTACTTC. It yields the protein CASSLQKQETQYF.

This clone was observed a single time. The CDR3 sequence is CASSRDGASGNTIYF. CDR3 DNA: TGTGCCAGCTCTCGCGACGGGGCCTCTGGAAACACCATATATTTT. The V and J genes are TRBV18 and TRBJ1-3; TRBD1 is a possible D gene (5 bases). This CDR3 comprises 15 residues. Germline V lookup: CDR1 KGHSH, CDR2 LQKENI. Trimming removed 6 bases at V and 0 bases at J, with 12 bases between.

Comments on this clone: One junction end disagrees with the germline gene, perhaps due to a read error. CDR3 sequence: CASSLELGPLNTEAFF. CDR3 DNA: TGTGCCAGCTCACTAGAGTTGGGTCCTTTGAATACTGAAGCTTTCTTT. The chain carries TRBV18 and TRBJ1-1; no reliable D call. CDR1 is KGHSH and CDR2 is LQKENI in the germline V gene. CDR3 length equals 16 residues.

The rearrangement links TRBV6-5 to TRBJ1-2; D gene uncertain. V lost 5 bases and J lost 2, with 15 bases in between. The CDR3 contains 15 residues. In germline, CDR1 is MNHEY, CDR2 SVGAGI. This chain's CDR3 is CASSRGGNENYGYTF. The CDR3, as DNA: TGTGCCAGCAGTCGGGGTGGGAACGAAAACTATGGCTACACCTTC.

The chain has TRBV27 and TRBJ2-2, with a weak D call TRBD1 (5 bases). Deletions cut 2 bases from V and 7 bases from J, with 14 bases between. This CDR3 is 15 amino acids long. Germline V CDR1 and CDR2: MNHEY, SMNVEV (reference sequence). The CDR3 DNA sequence: TGTGCCAGCAGTTTACTGGCAGGGTATATCGGGGAGCTGTTTTTT. As protein: CASSLLAGYIGELFF.

The V call is TRBV4-1, the J call TRBJ2-2; 8 nucleotides align to TRBD2. The CDR3 consists of 15 residues. J lost 7 bases, V lost 4 bases, and 8 bases had no gene match. Germline CDR1 reads MGHRA; CDR2 reads YSYEKL. The CDR3 sequence: CASSPPGLEGGELFF. In nucleotides, the CDR3 is TGCGCCAGCAGCCCTCCGGGACTAGAGGGCGGGGAGCTGTTTTTT.

The rearrangement uses TRBV5-6 and TRBJ2-1, with D unclear. CDR3 size: 17 residues. The V gene's germline CDR1 is SGHDT and CDR2 YYEEEE. Trimming cost V 0 bases and J 0 bases, with 13 bases left between them. The CDR3 nucleotides read TGTGCCAGCAGCTTGGCCTTGCGCCGGAACTCCTACAATGAGCAGTTCTTC. Translation: CASSLALRRNSYNEQFF.

The chain links TRBV10-3 to TRBJ2-1; possibly TRBD1 for D (6 bases). CDR1 and CDR2 from the germline V gene are ENHRY and SYGVKD. The CDR3 is 17 amino acids. V was cut by 0 bases and J by 2 bases, with 14 bases left in between. The CDR3 DNA follows: TGTGCCATCAGTGAGTCAACTCACAGGGTGACCTACAATGAGCAGTTCTTC. Residues: CAISESTHRVTYNEQFF.

The chain carries TRBV11-2 and TRBJ2-7; tentative D call: TRBD1 (6 bases). The CDR3 is 15 residues long. Trimming removed 3 bases from V and 5 bases from J, with 17 bases in between. Germline values: CDR1 SGHAT, CDR2 FQNNGV. Here the CDR3 reads CASSFTTGKVDEQYF. CDR3 DNA: TGTGCCAGCAGCTTTACGACAGGAAAGGTCGACGAGCAGTACTTC. The entire variable domain, with the rest obtained from reference TRBV11-2 and TRBJ2-7, is as follows: EAGVAQSPRYKIIEKRQSVAFWCNPISGHATLYWYQQILGQGPKLLIQFQNNGVVDDSQLPKDRFSAERLKGVDSTLKIQPAKLEDSAVYLCASSFTTGKVDEQYFGPGTRLTVT.

J is TRBJ1-3 and V is TRBV7-8; D gene ambiguous. This CDR3 has 15 residues. Germline V gives CDR1 SGHVS, CDR2 FQNEAQ. With 4 bases removed from V and 0 bases from J, the gap between germline ends came to 10 bases. CDR3: CASSSRAPSGNTIYF. The DNA of the CDR3 is TGTGCCAGCAGCTCCCGGGCACCCTCTGGAAACACCATATATTTT.

J is TRBJ1-1 and V is TRBV7-9; possibly TRBD1 for D (5 bases). The CDR3 is 14 amino acids. Between the trimmed V and J ends, which lost 1 base and 7 bases, there was a span of 13 bases. The germline V gene has CDR1 SEHNR and CDR2 FQNEAQ (reference sequence). Written as DNA, the CDR3 is TGTGCCAGCAGCTTAGAGGGGCTACTTAGTGAAGCTTTCTTT. Translation: CASSLEGLLSEAFF.

The V and J genes are TRBV5-4 and TRBJ2-3, with D tentatively TRBD2 (6 bases). Trimming pared 5 bases from V and 4 bases from J, leaving 14 bases between. The germline V gene encodes CDR1 SGHNT and CDR2 YYREEE (reference sequence). This CDR3 has 14 residues. The CDR3: CASRRDLGPDTQYF. The CDR3 DNA sequence: TGTGCCAGCAGGCGGGACTTAGGTCCAGATACGCAGTATTTT.

The V and J genes are TRBV7-2 and TRBJ2-3, with D unresolved. The CDR3 consists of 12 residues. V dropped 4 bases and J dropped 7 bases, with 9 bases sitting between them. CDR1 is SGHTA and CDR2 is FQGNSA in the germline V gene. Here the CDR3 DNA reads TGTGCCAGCAGCTCCCCCGCTAATACGCAGTATTTT. This translates into CASSSPANTQYF.

The chain recombines TRBV2 with TRBJ1-2; D perhaps matches TRBD1 (6 bases). Trimming cost V 6 bases and J 6 bases, with 14 bases left between them. Germline loops: CDR1 SNHLY, CDR2 FYNNEI. The CDR3 length is 13 residues. The CDR3 coding sequence is TGTGCCAGCAGCACAGGGAATCGTAATGGCTACACCTTC. Translated, it gives CASSTGNRNGYTF. The whole variable domain, filled in from reference TRBV2 and TRBJ1-2, reads EPEVTQTPSHQVTQMGQEVILRCVPISNHLYFYWYRQILGQKVEFLVSFYNNEISEKSEIFDDQFSVERPDGSNFTLKIRSTKLEDSAMYFCASSTGNRNGYTFGSGTRLTVV.

This chain connects TRBV5-1 to TRBJ2-1; 14 bases fit TRBD2. The CDR3 totals 15 residues. The V segment lost 5 bases and the J segment 2 bases; nucleotides outside the gene matches: 0. Germline lookup yields CDR1 SGHRS and CDR2 YFSETQ. CDR3 nucleotide sequence: TGCGCCAGCAGGGGACTAGCGGGAGCCTACAATGAGCAGTTCTTC. It is translated as CASRGLAGAYNEQFF.

The V and J genes are TRBV10-2 and TRBJ1-2, with 9 bases matching TRBD1. The CDR3 is 18 residues long. Germline-derived CDR1 and CDR2 are WSHSY and SAAADI. Trimming removed 4 bases from V and 0 bases from J; junction bases left unmatched: 12. This CDR3 reads CASSVDRGQGPTNYGYTF. DNA of the CDR3: TGCGCCAGCAGTGTCGACCGGGGACAGGGACCTACTAACTATGGCTACACCTTC.